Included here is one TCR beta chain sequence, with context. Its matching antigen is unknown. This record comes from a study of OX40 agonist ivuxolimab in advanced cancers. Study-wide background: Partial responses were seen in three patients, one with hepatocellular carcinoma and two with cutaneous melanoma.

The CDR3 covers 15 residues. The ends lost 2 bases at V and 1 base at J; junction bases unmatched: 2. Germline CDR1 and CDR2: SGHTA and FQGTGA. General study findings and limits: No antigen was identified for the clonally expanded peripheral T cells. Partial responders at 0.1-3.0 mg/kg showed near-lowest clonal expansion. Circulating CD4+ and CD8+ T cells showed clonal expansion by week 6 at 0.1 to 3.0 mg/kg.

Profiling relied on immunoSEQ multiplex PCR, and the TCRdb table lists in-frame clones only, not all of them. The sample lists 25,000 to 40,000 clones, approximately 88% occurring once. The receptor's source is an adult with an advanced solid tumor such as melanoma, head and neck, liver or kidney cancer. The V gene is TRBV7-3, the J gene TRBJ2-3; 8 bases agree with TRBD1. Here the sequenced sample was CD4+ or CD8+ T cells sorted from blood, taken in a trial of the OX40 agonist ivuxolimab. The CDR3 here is CASSLQGAGTDTQYF. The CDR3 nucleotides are TGTGCCAGCAGCTTACAGGGGGCCGGCACAGATACGCAGTATTTT.